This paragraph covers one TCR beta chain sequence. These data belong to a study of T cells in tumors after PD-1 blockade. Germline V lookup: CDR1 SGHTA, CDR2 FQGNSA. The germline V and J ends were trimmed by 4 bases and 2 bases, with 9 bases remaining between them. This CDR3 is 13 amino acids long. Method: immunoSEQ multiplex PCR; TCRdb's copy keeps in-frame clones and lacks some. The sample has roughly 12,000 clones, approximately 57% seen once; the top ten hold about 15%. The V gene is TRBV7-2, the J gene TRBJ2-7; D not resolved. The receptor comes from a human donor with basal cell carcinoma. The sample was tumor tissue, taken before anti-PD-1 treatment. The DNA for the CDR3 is TGTGCCAGCAGCTATTCGGAGACCTACGAGCAGTACTTC. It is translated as CASSYSETYEQYF.